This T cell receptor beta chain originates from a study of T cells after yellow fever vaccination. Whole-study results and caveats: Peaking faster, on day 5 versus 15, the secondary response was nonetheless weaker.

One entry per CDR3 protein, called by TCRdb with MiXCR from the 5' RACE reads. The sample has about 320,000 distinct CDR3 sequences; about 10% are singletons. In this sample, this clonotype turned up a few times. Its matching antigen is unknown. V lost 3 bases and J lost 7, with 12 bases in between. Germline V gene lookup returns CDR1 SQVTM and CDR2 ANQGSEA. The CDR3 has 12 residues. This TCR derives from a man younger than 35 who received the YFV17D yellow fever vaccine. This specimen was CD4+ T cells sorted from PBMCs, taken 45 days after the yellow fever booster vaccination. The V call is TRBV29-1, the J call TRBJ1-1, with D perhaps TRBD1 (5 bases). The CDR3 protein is CSVDRGRNEAFF. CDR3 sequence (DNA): TGCAGCGTTGATAGGGGACGAAATGAAGCTTTCTTT.